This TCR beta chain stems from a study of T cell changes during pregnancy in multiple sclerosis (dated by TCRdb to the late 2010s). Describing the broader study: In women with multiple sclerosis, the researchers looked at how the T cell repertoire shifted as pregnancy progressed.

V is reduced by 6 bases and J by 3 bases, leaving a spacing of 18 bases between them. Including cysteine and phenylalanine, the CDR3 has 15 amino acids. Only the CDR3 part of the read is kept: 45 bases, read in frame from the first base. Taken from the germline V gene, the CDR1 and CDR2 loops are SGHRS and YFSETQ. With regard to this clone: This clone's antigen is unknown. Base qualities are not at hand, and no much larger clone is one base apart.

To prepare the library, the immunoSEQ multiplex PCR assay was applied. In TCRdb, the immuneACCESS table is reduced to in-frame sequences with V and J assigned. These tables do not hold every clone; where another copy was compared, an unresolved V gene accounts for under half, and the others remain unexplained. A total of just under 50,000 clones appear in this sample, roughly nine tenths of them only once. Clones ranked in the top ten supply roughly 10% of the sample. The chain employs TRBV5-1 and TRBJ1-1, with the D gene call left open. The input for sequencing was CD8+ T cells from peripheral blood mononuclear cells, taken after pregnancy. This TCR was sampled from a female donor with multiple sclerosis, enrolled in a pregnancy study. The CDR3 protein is CASTQVGSSYTEAFF. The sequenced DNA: TGCGCCAGCACCCAGGTGGGCAGTTCTTACACTGAAGCTTTCTTT.